The T cell receptor beta chain under discussion was sequenced for a study of T cell responses to AZD1222 COVID-19 vaccine. Profiled with immunoSEQ multiplex PCR; TCRdb holds only in-frame clones, not every one. The sample comprises some 97,000 clones, 85% to 90% of which are singletons, and 2.5% to 4% rests with the top ten. Whole-study results and caveats: Spike-wide coverage was observed for vaccine-associated CD4 TCRs, with dominant responses at 160-218 and 743-854. Baseline seropositives among AZD1222 recipients totaled only 5 or 6.

A remark on this clone: Its target is not known.

Trimming removed 5 bases at V and 4 bases at J, with 11 bases between. The germline V gene encodes CDR1 MRHNA and CDR2 SNTAGT. CDR3 length equals 13 residues. This sequence originates from an adult in good health. The J gene is TRBJ1-1, the V gene TRBV6-4, with D uncertain. The specimen comprised peripheral blood, sampled on day 0 of AZD1222 vaccination. The CDR3: CASSLEMGTEAFF. The CDR3 DNA reads as TGTGCCAGCAGTTTAGAAATGGGCACTGAAGCTTTCTTT.